These 25 T cell receptor beta chains share one sample of origin, sequenced in a study of Ad26.COV2.S vaccination and SARS-CoV-2 variants. Treatment here: over 15 received Ad26.COV2.S at low or high dose, single or two shots; 5 received placebo; per-sample allocation not given. Samples came from day 63 after the first vaccine or placebo injection. Only in-frame clones appear in the TCRdb table, and some are missing; sequencing was by immunoSEQ multiplex PCR. The sample yields around 450,000 clones, roughly 89% seen once. Sequences were derived from peripheral blood, sampled in a trial of Ad26.COV2.S vaccine versus placebo. The source is a person between 18 and 60 years old who received the Ad26.COV2.S COVID-19 vaccine or a placebo.

The chain couples TRBV7-2 to TRBJ1-2, with 8 bases that match TRBD1. Germline CDR1 SGHTA, CDR2 FQGNSA. The CDR3 length is 16 residues. The junction had 10 bases not matched to a gene; V was cut back by 1 base and J by 6 bases. The CDR3 nucleotides are TGTGCCAGCAGCTTAGATTTGCGACAGGGGTCGGATGGCTACACCTTC. It is translated as CASSLDLRQGSDGYTF.

The chain recombines TRBV6-6 with TRBJ1-4; maybe TRBD1 (5 bases). With 4 bases removed from V and 5 bases from J, the gap between germline ends came to 14 bases. Germline V gives CDR1 MNHNY, CDR2 SVGAGI (reference sequence). This CDR3 is 15 amino acids long. In nucleotides, the CDR3 is TGTGCCAGCAGTTTACGGGGGGGAGGGAATGAAAAACTGTTTTTT. Its protein product is CASSLRGGGNEKLFF.

A word on this clone: Other DNA sequences of this sample code for an identical CDR3. The chain couples TRBV12-3 or TRBV12-4 to TRBJ2-7; D unresolved. Trimming left V 5 bases short and J 3 bases short, with 8 bases between. CDR3 length equals 12 residues. The CDR3 DNA sequence: TGTGCCAGCAGTCTCGGCATCTACGAGCAGTACTTC. Encoded protein: CASSLGIYEQYF.

The chain uses TRBV7-9 and TRBJ1-2; D gene unclear. V shed 0 bases and J shed 6 bases, with 2 bases lying between them. CDR1 is SEHNR and CDR2 is FQNEAQ in the germline V gene (reference sequence). The CDR3 has 11 residues. This chain's CDR3 is CASSLAHGYTF. CDR3 DNA sequence: TGTGCCAGCAGCTTAGCCCATGGCTACACCTTC.

CDR3: CASSEAGANYGYTF. The CDR3 DNA follows: TGTGCCAGCAGTGAGGCAGGAGCTAACTATGGCTACACCTTC. J is TRBJ1-2 and V is TRBV25-1; D remains unclear. Germline V gene lookup returns CDR1 MGHDK and CDR2 SYGVNS. There are 14 residues in the CDR3. V lost 3 bases to trimming and J lost 0 bases, with 8 bases between them.

The genes are TRBV18 and TRBJ2-3; a weak D match, TRBD1 (5 bases). Germline CDR1 reads KGHSH; CDR2 reads LQKENI. V lost 3 bases and J lost 1, with 14 bases in between. The CDR3 totals 16 residues. CDR3 residues: CASSPPDSTGTDTQYF. CDR3 in DNA: TGTGCCAGCTCACCCCCCGACAGCACCGGCACAGATACGCAGTATTTT. Full variable domain (outside the CDR3, taken from reference TRBV18 and TRBJ2-3): NAGVMQNPRHLVRRRGQEARLRCSPMKGHSHVYWYRQLPEEGLKFMVYLQKENIIDESGMPKERFSAEFPKEGPSILRIQQVVRGDSAAYFCASSPPDSTGTDTQYFGPGTRLTVL.

The rearrangement joins TRBV7-2 to TRBJ2-5; no reliable D call. The V gene's germline CDR1 is SGHTA and CDR2 FQGNSA. The CDR3 has 13 residues. V lost 5 bases and J 2 bases, leaving 9 bases between the germline ends. As DNA, the CDR3 is TGTGCCAGCAGCCCCCGTTCTCAAGAGACCCAGTACTTC. It translates to CASSPRSQETQYF.

This clone occurred once. The rearrangement uses TRBV27 and TRBJ1-1; possibly TRBD1 for D (5 bases). Deletions cut 4 bases from V and 3 bases from J, with 9 bases between. Germline values: CDR1 MNHEY, CDR2 SMNVEV (reference sequence). CDR3 length: 13 amino acids. The CDR3 DNA reads as TGTGCCAGCAGTTCCAACAGGTACACTGAAGCTTTCTTT. The encoded protein is CASSSNRYTEAFF.

The rearrangement links TRBV4-3 to TRBJ1-3; 8 nucleotides align to TRBD1. V was clipped by 0 bases and J by 0 bases; unmatched bases: 13. Germline V gives CDR1 LGHNA, CDR2 YSLEER. The CDR3 runs to 20 residues. DNA of the CDR3: TGCGCCAGCAGCCAAGATTGGCCCGGGACAGGAGTTCTCTCTGGAAACACCATATATTTT. This gives the protein CASSQDWPGTGVLSGNTIYF.

The sample holds one count of this clone. This chain links TRBV5-5 with TRBJ1-1; D uncertain. CDR1 and CDR2 (germline): SGHKS, YYEKEE (reference sequence). V gave up 2 bases and J gave up 11 bases, with 19 bases separating them. The CDR3 is 14 amino acids. CDR3 nucleotides: TGTGCCAGCAGCTTTGGGGTCGGTCGTGTCGGTGCTTTCTTT. This encodes CASSFGVGRVGAFF.

This chain joins TRBV27 and TRBJ1-3; D might be TRBD1 (6 bases). The germline V gene has CDR1 MNHEY and CDR2 SMNVEV (reference sequence). Between the trimmed V and J ends, which lost 5 bases and 2 bases, there was a span of 10 bases. CDR3 size: 14 residues. The CDR3 loop reads CASSPAGAGNTIYF. CDR3 sequence (DNA): TGTGCCAGCAGTCCTGCAGGGGCTGGAAACACCATATATTTT.

The rearrangement uses TRBV7-9 and TRBJ1-1; D is undetermined. CDR1 SEHNR and CDR2 FQNEAQ come from the germline V gene (reference sequence). CDR3 length: 14 amino acids. V was shortened by 3 bases and J by 3 bases, with 11 bases between the two germline ends. The CDR3 sequence: CASSFQLRYTEAFF. CDR3 DNA sequence: TGTGCCAGCAGCTTTCAACTACGCTACACTGAAGCTTTCTTT.

The V and J genes are TRBV5-1 and TRBJ2-2, with 10 bases matching TRBD2. The CDR3 is 16 residues long. The ends lost 2 bases at V and 4 bases at J; junction bases unmatched: 5. Germline values: CDR1 SGHRS, CDR2 YFSETQ. The CDR3 protein is CASSLGLAGATGELFF. CDR3 DNA: TGCGCCAGCAGCTTAGGGCTAGCGGGGGCCACCGGGGAGCTGTTTTTT.

CDR3 in amino acids: CASSLSGIPREYF. In nucleotides, the CDR3 is TGTGCCAGCAGTTTGTCCGGGATCCCCCGGGAGTACTTC. This chain joins TRBV28 and TRBJ2-7; perhaps TRBD2 as D (5 bases). The V gene lost 3 bases and the J gene lost 11 bases, with 17 bases spanning the gap. This CDR3 contains 13 residues. Germline V gene data show CDR1 as MDHEN and CDR2 as SYDVKM.

CDR3 in DNA: TGTGCCACCAGCAGTGGACGGACTAATTCACCCCTCCACTTT. The encoded protein is CATSSGRTNSPLHF. The chain joins TRBV15 to TRBJ1-6; D is uncertain. The CDR3 consists of 14 residues. From germline, CDR1 is LNHNV and CDR2 YYDKDF (reference sequence). The germline V and J ends were trimmed by 3 bases and 6 bases, with 9 bases remaining between them. Filled out from reference TRBV15 and TRBJ1-6, the complete variable domain reads DAMVIQNPRYQVTQFGKPVTLSCSQTLNHNVMYWYQQKSSQAPKLLFHYYDKDFNNEADTPDNFQSRRPNTSFCFLDIRSPGLGDTAMYLCATSSGRTNSPLHFGNGTRLTVT.

The chain couples TRBV5-1 to TRBJ2-5; D unresolved. Germline CDR1 and CDR2: SGHRS and YFSETQ. The length of the CDR3 is 13 residues. Trimming left V 3 bases short and J 5 bases short, with 11 bases between. The CDR3 protein is CASSYSPEETQYF. Here the CDR3 DNA reads TGCGCCAGCAGCTATAGTCCGGAGGAGACCCAGTACTTC.

The chain employs TRBV7-9 and TRBJ2-2; D gene uncertain. The CDR3 covers 17 residues. Germline loops: CDR1 SEHNR, CDR2 FQNEAQ (reference sequence). The germline V and J ends were trimmed by 1 base and 0 bases, with 12 bases remaining between them. The CDR3 nucleotides are TGTGCCAGCAGCTTAGATGTGGTATTCACGAACACCGGGGAGCTGTTTTTT. Protein product: CASSLDVVFTNTGELFF. Using reference TRBV7-9 and TRBJ2-2 for the parts outside the CDR3, the full variable domain is DTGVSQNPRHKITKRGQNVTFRCDPISEHNRLYWYRQTLGQGPEFLTYFQNEAQLEKSRLLSDRFSAERPKGSFSTLEIQRTEQGDSAMYLCASSLDVVFTNTGELFFGEGSRLTVL.

The chain recombines TRBV18 with TRBJ1-2; perhaps TRBD1 as D (6 bases). Trimming shortened V by 4 bases and J by 3 bases, and 9 bases separated the two germline ends. The CDR3 has 13 amino acids. Looked up from germline, CDR1 is KGHSH and CDR2 is LQKENI. The CDR3 here is CASSRRTDYGYTF. The CDR3 coding sequence is TGTGCCAGCTCACGGAGGACAGACTATGGCTACACCTTC.

This clone was recorded once. The CDR3 reads CASALTDTQYF. DNA of the CDR3: TGTGCCAGTGCCTTAACAGATACGCAGTATTTT. V is TRBV7-3 and J is TRBJ2-3; the D is unclear. V lost 9 bases and J 3 bases, leaving 7 bases between the germline ends. CDR3 length equals 11 residues. Per germline, CDR1 SGHTA and CDR2 FQGTGA. The full variable domain, with the rest looked up from reference TRBV7-3 and TRBJ2-3, is GAGVSQTPSNKVTEKGKYVELRCDPISGHTALYWYRQSLGQGPEFLIYFQGTGAADDSGLPNDRFFAVRPEGSVSTLKIQRTERGDSAVYLCASALTDTQYFGPGTRLTVL.

The sample holds one count of this clone. The gene calls are TRBV7-9 and TRBJ1-4; D possibly corresponds to TRBD1 (5 bases). The CDR3 extends over 15 amino acids. Between the trimmed V and J ends, which lost 7 bases and 3 bases, there was a span of 15 bases. Germline V gene sequence: CDR1 SEHNR, CDR2 FQNEAQ (reference sequence). CDR3 bases: TGTGCCAGCACGGTAGACAGTCTTTCTAATGAAAAACTGTTTTTT. Translation gives CASTVDSLSNEKLFF.

The chain joins TRBV4-3 to TRBJ1-2; the D gene is possibly TRBD1 (6 bases). CDR3 length: 15 amino acids. V lost 0 bases and J 8 bases, leaving 16 bases between the germline ends. Per germline, CDR1 LGHNA and CDR2 YSLEER. Written as DNA, the CDR3 is TGCGCCAGCAGCCAAGATCCGCCGACAGGTAGCGGCTACACCTTC. Translated: CASSQDPPTGSGYTF.

The chain has TRBV11-2 and TRBJ1-2, with 7 bases lining up with TRBD1. The ends lost 1 base at V and 8 bases at J; junction bases unmatched: 13. The germline gives CDR1 SGHAT, CDR2 FQNNGV. The CDR3 extends over 16 amino acids. The CDR3, as DNA: TGTGCCAGCAGCTTAGTGGTCGGGACAGCCCTTGTGGGCTACACCTTC. Protein sequence: CASSLVVGTALVGYTF.

The CDR3 loop is CASSLGRSWVTSTDTQYF. The CDR3 DNA sequence: TGCGCCAGCAGCTTGGGGAGGTCTTGGGTTACTAGCACAGATACGCAGTATTTT. This sequence joins TRBV5-1 and TRBJ2-3; tentative D call: TRBD2 (5 bases). Trimming pared 0 bases from V and 0 bases from J, leaving 17 bases between. The CDR3 is made up of 18 amino acids. Germline CDR1 and CDR2: SGHRS and YFSETQ.

CDR3 in amino acids: CSVERLTEAFF. In DNA, the CDR3 is TGCAGCGTTGAGAGGCTCACTGAAGCTTTCTTT. This sequence joins TRBV29-1 and TRBJ1-1; no reliable D call. Germline CDR1 and CDR2: SQVTM and ANQGSEA. The ends were cut back, 3 bases at V and 4 bases at J, with 6 bases in the middle. The CDR3 contains 11 residues.

The CDR3 DNA reads as TGTGCCAGCAGCGACCAGCCAACCGGGGAGCTGTTTTTT. It yields the protein CASSDQPTGELFF. The rearrangement links TRBV7-3 to TRBJ2-2; D not resolved. The CDR3 runs 13 residues. The germline CDR1 and CDR2 sequences are SGHTA and FQGTGA. Trimming removed 5 bases from V and 5 bases from J, with 9 bases in between.